This T cell receptor beta chain appears in the sequencing data of a study of cytomegalovirus exposure and HLA in healthy donors (dated 2017 in TCRdb). Context from the whole study: An earlier analysis of around 600 of the donors reported 250 to 350 Gb of sequence data and roughly 110 million unique TCR beta sequences from 190 million or so T cells. About 300 gigabases of sequencing data and approximately 84 million unique TCR sequences were included in an early release covering roughly 600 HLA-typed donors. Of the approximately 400 genotyped donors, 80% to 90% were placed in the genetic ancestry cluster associated with self-reported Caucasian donors. The study was designed to test whether signatures of past pathogen exposure could be identified by cataloging public T cell receptors. The T cell repertoires of several hundred subjects were profiled by immunosequencing and related to cytomegalovirus serostatus. A separate validation cohort of some 130 different subjects was used in addition to the 666-subject first cohort. The study combined high-throughput TCR immunosequencing, statistical association of individual TCRs with disease status, and machine learning to predict cytomegalovirus infection status. To study patterns of TCR occurrence, a later analysis re-analyzed previously published TCR beta repertoires from several hundred donors and added high-resolution HLA genotyping. Rather than drawing on any new phenotypic data, the later analysis identified candidate immune exposures from TCR beta sequences and the way those sequences occurred across donors. An earlier analysis of some 600 of the donors applied high-throughput TCR beta sequencing to assess whether each TCR beta V gene segment acted as functional or pseudogenic. Alongside the repertoire data, information on donor age, sex, ethnicity and CMV serostatus was compiled. In a later genetic analysis, genome-wide SNP genotypes for 398 of the 666 donors were used, and that subset was treated as a discovery cohort. All discovery cohort repertoires had been generated using a single sequencing platform. Class I and class II HLA loci were covered by the typing at four-digit resolution. The number of typed donors differed by locus: roughly 629-640 for A, B, C, DRB1 and DQB1; 522 for DQA1; around 610 for DPA1; and around 470 for DPB1. A few DR-DQ haplotypes were handled as single units for association and clustering because linkage in the cohort was strong. Across 300 to 500 genotyped donors of the cohort, an average of approximately 220,000 unique TCR beta nucleotide sequences per donor were sequenced, and approximately 19% of those sequences were non-productive. Broader findings and caveats from the paper: In a later analysis, several top co-occurrence clusters were reported to appear linked to parvovirus B19, influenza, CMV and Epstein-Barr virus. In vitro tests confirmed that a few of the cytomegalovirus-associated TCR beta chains recognize cytomegalovirus antigens. In a later genetic analysis, a missense DCLRE1C variant was associated with V-gene and J-gene trimming of TCR beta chains, and the association was replicated in an independent cohort. A later genetic analysis reported fewer N-insertions in productive TCRs among donors in an Asian-associated ancestry cluster than the roughly 670-donor mean. Around 16 rarely observed V segments, including chromosome 9 orphons, were excluded from the earlier analysis of some 590 of the donors because counts were too low. A later analysis found that HLA-associated TCR beta chains were more clonally expanded and had lower generation probabilities than equally common non-associated chains. When HLA alleles, especially DR and DQ, strongly co-occurred, attributing TCR associations to individual alleles was difficult. The cohort was sequenced for TCR beta chains only, and without alpha or paired-chain data the features that could be detected were limited. A further reported finding was that TCR beta sequences accurately predicted the HLA-A and HLA-B alleles for most subjects in the first cohort. An earlier analysis of around 540 of the donors showed that most TCR beta V segments appeared in productive rearrangements either about 87% or about 30% of the time, which broadly matched IMGT annotations. Presence/absence analyses assumed roughly uniform sequencing depth across donors, an assumption that may not hold. Because some donors lacked HLA typing at each locus, the association tests relied only on the typed subset. Across donors, most TCR sequences were observed very rarely, whereas some public TCRs were present in many individuals. The classifier was reported to diagnose cytomegalovirus status with high specificity and sensitivity in both the original and validation cohorts. Because the 87-base-pair reads could not distinguish some IMGT-functional V segments, including TRBV6-2 and TRBV6-3, those segments were excluded. CMV serostatus was the only immune exposure information available for the cohort. A later analysis found that TCR association rates varied across HLA loci, with DRB1 alleles showing the most associated TCRs and HLA-C alleles the fewest. A cluster of highly shared sequence variants was judged likely to be a technical artifact of the sequencing pipeline. Linkage disequilibrium might explain the correlated functional status among segregating V segments, but an unknown experimental factor could not be ruled out. In a later analysis, about 16,000 TCR beta sequences were associated with specific HLA alleles at a false discovery rate of 0.05. It was suggested by the authors that the approach could potentially be generalized to other disease states and immunological phenotypes. Most CMV-associated TCR beta chains appeared to be HLA-restricted in a later analysis, and the HLA associations seemed to be driven largely by CMV exposure. The study listed 164 TCR beta chains as associated with cytomegalovirus.

The receptor library was made with the immunoSEQ multiplex PCR assay. The multiplex PCR relied on a mix of 60 forward primers for TCR Vbeta segments and 13 reverse primers for TCR Jbeta segments. The CDR3 region of rearranged TCR beta genes was amplified from genomic DNA by a multiplex PCR assay. The Illumina HiSeq System was used to sequence the amplified TCR beta libraries as 87-base-pair reads. As for the original processing: A later analysis counted about 80 million unique TCR beta chains across the approximately 700 repertoires, and around 9.9 million of these chains were shared by at least two donors. A nearest-neighbor algorithm error-corrected the raw reads and collapsed the reads into unique sequences, merging closely related sequences to remove PCR and sequencing errors. Alignment of CDR3 sequences to IMGT reference sequences was used to assign V, D and J gene segments. For a sequence to be retained, at least a six-nucleotide match to both a V gene segment and a J gene segment was required. Rearrangements were classified as productive when the CDR3 lacked stop codons and remained in frame with V and J, and all other rearrangements were classified as non-productive. CDR3 was defined according to IMGT convention as the region running from the second conserved V-encoded cysteine to the conserved J-encoded phenylalanine. The earlier analysis of about 640 of the donors excluded any sequence lacking an unambiguous match to a single V gene segment. An earlier analysis of about 590 of the donors classified V segments as functional when productive rearrangements were above 56.7% and as segregating when the standard deviation between donors was above 5%. A statistical classification framework was built for diagnosing cytomegalovirus status from the catalog of TCR beta chain sequences. In a later analysis, TCR nucleotide sequences were compared against IMGT/GENE-DB human TR gene sequences so that V and J genes could be assigned. In a later analysis, CDR3 sequences and most-parsimonious VDJ recombination scenarios were assigned using the TCRdist pipeline. A later analysis defined each TCR beta chain by its CDR3 amino acid sequence plus V-gene family, and excluded reads lacking a unique V-gene family. To address suspected cross-contamination and a sequencing artifact, a later analysis removed roughly 580 highly shared, low-generation-probability nucleotide sequences. A later analysis calculated a clonal expansion index for each public chain from normalized within-repertoire ranks of inferred template counts. In a later analysis, generation probabilities were computed using a VDJ recombination model fitted to out-of-frame rearrangements, and the results were checked against IGoR. In a later analysis, TCR-TCR, TCR-HLA and TCR-CMV co-occurrence was scored with hypergeometric tests, and a repertoire-size bias correction was applied to TCR pairs. In a later analysis, false discovery rates were estimated by permuting HLA or CMV assignments 20 times. In a later analysis, co-occurring TCRs were grouped with DBSCAN, and TCRdist sequence similarity was added when clustering was performed within HLA-allele-positive subsets. Repertoires with fewer than 30,000 or more than 120,000 public chains, plus five repertoires with anomalous nucleotide sharing, were excluded from co-occurrence clustering. This is the immuneACCESS table as TCRdb keeps it, with only in-frame sequences that have V and J called. A part of the clones is gone; compared with another copy, unresolved V genes explain less than half, and the rest is unexplained. Clonal size and the V and J genes are those of that table, whereas D and trimming came from the DNA. This sample is represented by approximately 130,000 clones; about two thirds of them were singletons. The top ten clones comprise about 3% of the sample.

As regards this clone: Its antigen has not been determined. Base qualities are missing; no much larger clone stands one base away.

The cohort comprised 666 healthy bone marrow donors. At the time of sampling, all cohort members were nominally healthy, though unrecorded immune exposures were likely present. CMV serostatus was positive for almost 300 and negative for about 55% of the 666 cohort members, and was not recorded for this donor. Each donor provided a peripheral blood sample, and peripheral blood mononuclear cells were used for TCR beta sequencing. Genomic DNA was extracted from the blood cell samples with the Qiagen DNeasy Blood Extraction Kit. V ends up 8 bases short and J 1 base short, with an unmatched junction base count of 11. From a lookup of the germline V gene, CDR1 and CDR2 are SNHLY and FYNNEI. Taken from cysteine to phenylalanine, the CDR3 has 15 residues. The entry retains the CDR3 DNA only, 45 bases that are in frame from base 1.

Sequencing input: PBMCs. The clonotype comes from a human donor in good health. The sequence links TRBV2 to TRBJ2-7; 7 bases in the junction line up with TRBD1. The CDR3 protein is CASGRTGTSSYEQYF. The sequence in DNA is TGTGCCAGCGGTAGGACAGGAACAAGTTCCTACGAGCAGTACTTC.